This T cell receptor (beta chain) appears in the sequencing data of a study of molecular identifiers for immune sequencing clone quantification (dated by TCRdb to between 2017 and 2018). For the study in its entirety: For a replicate experiment, RNA from roughly 18,000 or 92,000 naive CD8 T cells was divided into five aliquots, and four of the five aliquots were sequenced. This methods study used CD8 T cells to benchmark TCR RNA copy counting and molecular-identifier clustering-based TCR repertoire sequencing (MIDCIRS).

General study outcomes and caveats: Spiked-in Jurkat TCR RNA equal to a single cell's worth was reported to be detectable even within 1,100,000 naive CD8 T cells. In CMV-specific effector cells, clones with more than 20 RNA copies contained over 97% of molecules, whereas in naive cells such clones contained under 1% of molecules. When barcode sub-clustering was not used, chimeric consensus sequences inflated TCR diversity, with chimeras reaching as high as 47%. Modeling estimated around 3 recovered TCR RNA copies per cell, compared with about 10 by digital PCR, which implies about 30% capture efficiency. Identical TCR molecules sharing a barcode could cause highly expanded clone sizes to be underestimated. The naive libraries included spiked-in Jurkat TCR RNA (roughly 11 copies' worth), and this RNA is not part of the donor repertoire.

The library was produced with PCR. TCRdb names Illumina HiSeq 4000 as the instrument used. Bulk TCR libraries were prepared as previously described, using TCR primers listed in Table S5. Purification of total RNA was performed with the Qiagen AllPrep DNA/RNA kit. Reads from multiple sequencing runs of the same library were pooled before analysis. From the authors' description of their analysis: Only reads with exact TCR constant sequence were kept, trimmed to 150 nt, and grouped by their 12-nt molecular barcodes. Reads inside each barcode group were sub-clustered using a 15% Levenshtein threshold, and a quality-weighted consensus sequence was constructed for each RNA molecule. Non-functional sequences were discarded, and so were lower-count sequences lying one edit away from another sequence. Barcode sub-clusters with fewer than 20% of the maximum read count were removed, based on fitting two negative binomial distributions. Using fastp trimming at Q25 and MiXCR clonotype assembly, TCRdb reanalyzed the public sequencing data and kept in-frame beta chains. Rows with one shared CDR3 protein collapse into an entry with the most common genes and DNA. In this record, the V and J calls reflect TCRdb's handling and not the investigators' own analysis. Counted in this sample were about 320,000 distinct CDR3 sequences; around a fifth of them appeared once. Over 0.7% of the sample comes from the top ten.

About this clonotype itself: It has no known antigen specificity. Possible read error: a much larger clone is one base away.

Trimming removed 5 bases from V and 0 bases from J, leaving 11 bases between the germline ends. The CDR3 covers 16 residues, taking in both the cysteine and the phenylalanine. The DNA shown is the 48-base CDR3, in frame from base 1. Naive CD8 T cell libraries were made from about 20,000 to 1,000,000 sorted cells using 10%, 30% or 50% of purified RNA. Naive CD8 T cells were FACS-sorted as CD8+CD4-CCR7+CD45RA+ on a BD FACSAria II into RLT Plus buffer. Approximately eleven TCR copies' worth of Jurkat RNA were spiked into roughly 17,000-1,100,000 naive CD8 T cell samples to test detection sensitivity. Enrichment of CD8 T cells was performed with RosetteSep CD8+ T Cell Enrichment Cocktail and Ficoll-Paque, after which ACK red cell lysis was carried out.

The sequencing sample was made of naive CD8+ T cells from blood, with Jurkat cell RNA spiked in. The sample's cell subset or site label is to be understood as: FACS-sorted CD8+CD4-CCR7+CD45RA+ naive T cells. This TCR was recovered from a human donor in good health. Some libraries in this study had Jurkat cell RNA spiked in. The chain is encoded by TRBV12-3 or TRBV12-4 joined to TRBJ1-6; the D gene assignment is ambiguous. The CDR3 here reads CASSRGGSSYNSPLHF. The DNA sequence reads TGTGCCAGCAGTCGAGGCGGTAGCTCCTATAATTCACCCCTCCACTTT.